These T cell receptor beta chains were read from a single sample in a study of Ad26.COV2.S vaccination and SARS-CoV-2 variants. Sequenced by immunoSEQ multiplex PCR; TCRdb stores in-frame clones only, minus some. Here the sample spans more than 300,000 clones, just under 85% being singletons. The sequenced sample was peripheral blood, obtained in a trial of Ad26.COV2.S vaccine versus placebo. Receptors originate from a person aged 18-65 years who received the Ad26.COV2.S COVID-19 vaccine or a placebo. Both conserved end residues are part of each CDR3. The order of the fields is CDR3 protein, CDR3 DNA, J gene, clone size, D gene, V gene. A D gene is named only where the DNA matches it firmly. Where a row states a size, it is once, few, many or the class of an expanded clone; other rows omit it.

CDR3aa: CASSLLITGAGNTIYF
CDR3nt: TGTGCCAGCAGCTTGCTCATCACAGGGGCCGGAAACACCATATATTTT
j_gene: TRBJ1-3
abundance: -
d_gene: TRBD1
v_gene: TRBV7-9

CDR3aa: CASSGPTYEQYF
CDR3nt: TGTGCCAGCAGCGGCCCAACCTACGAGCAGTACTTC
j_gene: TRBJ2-7
abundance: -
d_gene: -
v_gene: TRBV9

CDR3aa: CASSFGNYGYTF
CDR3nt: TGTGCCAGCAGCTTTGGGAACTATGGCTACACCTTC
j_gene: TRBJ1-2
abundance: -
d_gene: -
v_gene: TRBV5-6

CDR3aa: CSAVDRGYQYF
CDR3nt: TGCAGTGCTGTGGACAGGGGTTATCAGTATTTT
j_gene: TRBJ2-3
abundance: few
d_gene: TRBD1
v_gene: TRBV20-1

CDR3aa: CASSQVDWSGTEAFF
CDR3nt: TGCGCCAGCAGCCAAGTGGATTGGTCAGGGACTGAAGCTTTCTTT
j_gene: TRBJ1-1
abundance: few
d_gene: -
v_gene: TRBV4-1

CDR3aa: CASSSILQGTQYF
CDR3nt: TGTGCCAGCAGCTCCATTTTACAAGGGACCCAGTACTTC
j_gene: TRBJ2-5
abundance: -
d_gene: -
v_gene: TRBV28

CDR3aa: CASSYSGTGGYEQYF
CDR3nt: TGTGCCAGCAGTTACTCTGGGACAGGGGGCTACGAGCAGTACTTC
j_gene: TRBJ2-7
abundance: -
d_gene: TRBD1
v_gene: TRBV6-6

CDR3aa: CASSPPYISSSTDTQYF
CDR3nt: TGTGCCAGCAGTCCCCCCTACATATCTTCTAGCACAGATACGCAGTATTTT
j_gene: TRBJ2-3
abundance: -
d_gene: -
v_gene: TRBV28

CDR3aa: CASSLDSPTSGNTIYF
CDR3nt: TGTGCCAGCAGTTTGGACAGTCCAACCTCTGGAAACACCATATATTTT
j_gene: TRBJ1-3
abundance: -
d_gene: -
v_gene: TRBV6-5

CDR3aa: CASSRNTGRQVTEAFF
CDR3nt: TGTGCCAGCAGTCGAAACACAGGGCGCCAGGTCACTGAAGCTTTCTTT
j_gene: TRBJ1-1
abundance: -
d_gene: -
v_gene: TRBV25-1

CDR3aa: CASNPGGNYGYTF
CDR3nt: TGTGCCAGCAACCCGGGAGGGAACTATGGCTACACCTTC
j_gene: TRBJ1-2
abundance: -
d_gene: -
v_gene: TRBV6-2/TRBV6-3

CDR3aa: CASNGQKNTGELFF
CDR3nt: TGCGCCAGCAATGGACAGAAGAACACCGGGGAGCTGTTTTTT
j_gene: TRBJ2-2
abundance: -
d_gene: -
v_gene: TRBV5-1

CDR3aa: CASSYPLGQETQYF
CDR3nt: TGTGCCAGCAGTTACCCGCTTGGGCAAGAGACCCAGTACTTC
j_gene: TRBJ2-5
abundance: -
d_gene: -
v_gene: TRBV6-7

CDR3aa: CAWSVWDLDPSTDTQYF
CDR3nt: TGTGCCTGGAGTGTTTGGGATCTTGACCCTAGCACAGATACGCAGTATTTT
j_gene: TRBJ2-3
abundance: -
d_gene: -
v_gene: TRBV30

CDR3aa: CASSLGTGLPSGAFF
CDR3nt: TGTGCCAGCAGTCTAGGGACAGGGCTCCCCTCTGGAGCTTTCTTT
j_gene: TRBJ1-1
abundance: -
d_gene: TRBD1
v_gene: TRBV27

CDR3aa: CASSYSSGGVHTEAFF
CDR3nt: TGTGCCAGCAGTTACTCGTCGGGGGGGGTACACACTGAAGCTTTCTTT
j_gene: TRBJ1-1
abundance: -
d_gene: -
v_gene: TRBV6-5

CDR3aa: CATSRDRSQPQHF
CDR3nt: TGTGCCACCAGCAGAGATAGGAGCCAGCCCCAGCATTTT
j_gene: TRBJ1-5
abundance: -
d_gene: -
v_gene: TRBV15

CDR3aa: CASSTQGAGNQPQHF
CDR3nt: TGTGCCAGCAGTACACAGGGGGCGGGCAATCAGCCCCAGCATTTT
j_gene: TRBJ1-5
abundance: many
d_gene: TRBD1
v_gene: TRBV27

CDR3aa: CAGAGQGPSGNTIYF
CDR3nt: TGTGCCGGGGCGGGACAGGGCCCCTCTGGAAACACCATATATTTT
j_gene: TRBJ1-3
abundance: few
d_gene: TRBD1
v_gene: TRBV6-5

CDR3aa: CAIRDRDTGELFF
CDR3nt: TGTGCCATCAGGGACAGGGACACCGGGGAGCTGTTTTTT
j_gene: TRBJ2-2
abundance: -
d_gene: TRBD1
v_gene: TRBV10-3

CDR3aa: CASSPHTDTQYF
CDR3nt: TGTGCCAGCAGCCCCCATACAGATACGCAGTATTTT
j_gene: TRBJ2-3
abundance: -
d_gene: -
v_gene: TRBV9

CDR3aa: CASSLSGTDSPLHF
CDR3nt: TGTGCCAGCAGTCTCTCGGGGACGGATTCACCCCTCCACTTT
j_gene: TRBJ1-6
abundance: -
d_gene: -
v_gene: TRBV2

CDR3aa: CASSLGQGHSPLHF
CDR3nt: TGCGCCAGCAGCCTAGGACAGGGTCATTCACCCCTCCACTTT
j_gene: TRBJ1-6
abundance: few
d_gene: TRBD1
v_gene: TRBV5-1

CDR3aa: CASNLGSSTDTQYF
CDR3nt: TGTGCCAGTAACCTCGGATCTAGCACAGATACGCAGTATTTT
j_gene: TRBJ2-3
abundance: -
d_gene: -
v_gene: TRBV19

CDR3aa: CASSLSVAPTTFYGYTF
CDR3nt: TGTGCCAGCAGTTTATCCGTTGCCCCAACTACCTTCTATGGCTACACCTTC
j_gene: TRBJ1-2
abundance: many
d_gene: -
v_gene: TRBV28

CDR3aa: CASSPGRGSRELFF
CDR3nt: TGTGCCAGCAGCCCCGGAAGGGGGAGTAGGGAGCTGTTTTTT
j_gene: TRBJ2-2
abundance: many
d_gene: -
v_gene: TRBV7-3

CDR3aa: CASSQGLDAYNEQFF
CDR3nt: TGTGCCAGTAGTCAAGGACTAGATGCCTACAATGAGCAGTTCTTC
j_gene: TRBJ2-1
abundance: -
d_gene: TRBD2
v_gene: TRBV19

CDR3aa: CAWKVGPLGNYGYTF
CDR3nt: TGTGCCTGGAAGGTCGGTCCCCTAGGGAACTATGGCTACACCTTC
j_gene: TRBJ1-2
abundance: -
d_gene: -
v_gene: TRBV30

CDR3aa: CASSAGQGSTEAFF
CDR3nt: TGTGCCAGCAGCGCGGGACAGGGGAGCACTGAAGCTTTCTTT
j_gene: TRBJ1-1
abundance: -
d_gene: TRBD1
v_gene: TRBV9

CDR3aa: CASTSADYGYTF
CDR3nt: TGTGCCAGCACCTCTGCGGACTATGGCTACACCTTC
j_gene: TRBJ1-2
abundance: -
d_gene: -
v_gene: TRBV3-1/TRBV3-2

CDR3aa: CASSEGGPRGYTF
CDR3nt: TGTGCCAGCAGTGAAGGGGGGCCCAGAGGCTACACCTTC
j_gene: TRBJ1-2
abundance: -
d_gene: -
v_gene: TRBV25-1

CDR3aa: CASSHDRAGSNQPQHF
CDR3nt: TGTGCCAGTAGCCACGACAGGGCAGGAAGCAATCAGCCCCAGCATTTT
j_gene: TRBJ1-5
abundance: -
d_gene: TRBD1
v_gene: TRBV19

CDR3aa: CASSHQLGRGNFYGYTF
CDR3nt: TGTGCCAGCAGCCACCAACTGGGACGGGGGAACTTCTATGGCTACACCTTC
j_gene: TRBJ1-2
abundance: few
d_gene: -
v_gene: TRBV4-2

CDR3aa: CASSPTMQGADTQYF
CDR3nt: TGTGCCAGCTCACCTACCATGCAGGGGGCAGATACGCAGTATTTT
j_gene: TRBJ2-3
abundance: -
d_gene: TRBD1
v_gene: TRBV18

CDR3aa: CASSPGDRAGYTF
CDR3nt: TGTGCCAGCAGCCCAGGGGACAGGGCTGGCTACACCTTC
j_gene: TRBJ1-2
abundance: -
d_gene: TRBD1
v_gene: TRBV9

CDR3aa: CAISEKGGASIHF
CDR3nt: TGTGCCATCAGTGAGAAGGGGGGGGCTTCAATACATTTT
j_gene: TRBJ1-5
abundance: -
d_gene: -
v_gene: TRBV10-3

CDR3aa: CASSELAYSGELFF
CDR3nt: TGTGCCAGCAGTGAACTAGCCTACAGCGGGGAGCTGTTTTTT
j_gene: TRBJ2-2
abundance: -
d_gene: -
v_gene: TRBV6-1

CDR3aa: CASSLSWLTTDTQYF
CDR3nt: TGTGCCAGCAGTTTATCGTGGCTAACCACAGATACGCAGTATTTT
j_gene: TRBJ2-3
abundance: -
d_gene: -
v_gene: TRBV27

CDR3aa: CASSLGVGGARAVVSPLHF
CDR3nt: TGTGCCAGCAGTCTAGGGGTTGGGGGGGCGCGGGCTGTCGTTTCACCCCTCCACTTT
j_gene: TRBJ1-6
abundance: once
d_gene: -
v_gene: TRBV27

CDR3aa: CASSQNHSAPYNSPLHF
CDR3nt: TGCGCCAGCAGTCAAAACCATTCTGCACCGTATAATTCACCCCTCCACTTT
j_gene: TRBJ1-6
abundance: -
d_gene: -
v_gene: TRBV23-1

CDR3aa: CASSEFLMSSYEQYF
CDR3nt: TGTGCCAGCAGTGAGTTCCTGATGAGCTCCTACGAGCAGTACTTC
j_gene: TRBJ2-7
abundance: -
d_gene: -
v_gene: TRBV6-1

CDR3aa: CASSSGFSYEQYF
CDR3nt: TGTGCCAGCAGTTCCGGCTTTTCCTACGAGCAGTACTTC
j_gene: TRBJ2-7
abundance: -
d_gene: -
v_gene: TRBV6-5

CDR3aa: CASSLSYTTGISYEQYF
CDR3nt: TGTGCCAGCAGTTTATCCTACACGACAGGGATCTCCTACGAGCAGTACTTC
j_gene: TRBJ2-7
abundance: -
d_gene: TRBD1
v_gene: TRBV28

CDR3aa: CASSLSGGGRETQYF
CDR3nt: TGTGCCAGCAGCTTAAGTGGGGGTGGGAGGGAGACCCAGTACTTC
j_gene: TRBJ2-5
abundance: -
d_gene: -
v_gene: TRBV7-6

CDR3aa: CASISRQDSPLHF
CDR3nt: TGTGCCAGCATAAGCAGGCAGGATTCACCCCTCCACTTT
j_gene: TRBJ1-6
abundance: -
d_gene: -
v_gene: TRBV28

CDR3aa: CASSLRGGHTEAFF
CDR3nt: TGTGCCAGCAGCTTACGAGGTGGGCACACTGAAGCTTTCTTT
j_gene: TRBJ1-1
abundance: -
d_gene: -
v_gene: TRBV7-2

CDR3aa: CASTSGLPTEAFF
CDR3nt: TGTGCCAGCACCTCCGGGTTGCCCACTGAAGCTTTCTTT
j_gene: TRBJ1-1
abundance: -
d_gene: -
v_gene: TRBV28

CDR3aa: CASSLLPPRRLAGPSGANVLTF
CDR3nt: TGTGCTAGCAGCTTATTACCCCCCAGGCGACTAGCGGGGCCCTCTGGGGCCAACGTCCTGACTTTC
j_gene: TRBJ2-6
abundance: -
d_gene: TRBD2
v_gene: TRBV7-7

CDR3aa: CATRDLKTEAFF
CDR3nt: TGTGCCACCCGGGACCTAAAGACTGAAGCTTTCTTT
j_gene: TRBJ1-1
abundance: few
d_gene: -
v_gene: TRBV28

CDR3aa: CASREQGDYGYTF
CDR3nt: TGTGCCAGCCGCGAACAGGGAGATTATGGCTACACCTTC
j_gene: TRBJ1-2
abundance: -
d_gene: -
v_gene: TRBV6-5

CDR3aa: CASSLMATLGEQFF
CDR3nt: TGTGCCAGCAGCTTAATGGCGACCTTGGGTGAGCAGTTCTTC
j_gene: TRBJ2-1
abundance: -
d_gene: -
v_gene: TRBV7-9

CDR3aa: CASSSRQSSSGNTIYF
CDR3nt: TGTGCCAGCAGTTCCCGACAGTCGTCCTCTGGAAACACCATATATTTT
j_gene: TRBJ1-3
abundance: -
d_gene: -
v_gene: TRBV27

CDR3aa: CASSPTLGTIYF
CDR3nt: TGTGCCAGCAGCCCAACCTTGGGGACCATATATTTT
j_gene: TRBJ1-3
abundance: -
d_gene: -
v_gene: TRBV6-6